The rows below give T cell receptor beta chains drawn from one sample of a study of OX40 agonist ivuxolimab in advanced cancers. Assay: immunoSEQ multiplex PCR; the TCRdb copy retains only in-frame clones and omits some. The sample contains 40,000 to 60,000 clones, about 86% of which appear only once. Sequencing used CD4+ or CD8+ T cells sorted from blood, obtained in a trial of the OX40 agonist ivuxolimab. Receptors were obtained from an adult with an advanced solid tumor such as melanoma, head and neck, liver or kidney cancer. Both conserved end residues are part of each CDR3. Each record gives: CDR3 length, clone size, D gene, V gene, J gene, CDR3 protein, CDR3 DNA. A D gene is named only where the DNA matches it firmly. Rows give clone size only sometimes, using once, few, many, or a class for an expanded clone.

>13|once|TRBD1|TRBV6-5|TRBJ2-7
CAIRTGGSYEQYF
TGTGCCATCAGGACAGGGGGCTCCTACGAGCAGTACTTC
>13|.|.|TRBV10-3|TRBJ1-4
CAISGTSNEKLFF
TGTGCCATCAGCGGGACGTCAAATGAAAAACTGTTTTTT
>15|.|.|TRBV7-9|TRBJ2-2
CASYPPGGAPGELFF
TGTGCCAGCTACCCCCCGGGGGGCGCGCCCGGGGAGCTGTTTTTT
>16|.|.|TRBV5-5|TRBJ2-3
CASSLGRGRSTDTQYF
TGTGCCAGCAGCTTGGGGCGAGGGAGAAGCACAGATACGCAGTATTTT
>14|.|TRBD1|TRBV5-6|TRBJ2-7
CASRRDSYSYEQYF
TGTGCCAGCCGCCGGGACAGCTACTCCTACGAGCAGTACTTC
>16|.|.|TRBV7-9|TRBJ1-4
CASSIGTGRINEKLFF
TGTGCCAGCAGCATCGGGACGGGAAGGATTAATGAAAAACTGTTTTTT
>14|.|.|TRBV5-6|TRBJ2-7
CASSRGSGYYEQYF
TGTGCCAGCAGCCGGGGATCAGGATACTACGAGCAGTACTTC
>16|.|.|TRBV19|TRBJ1-2
CASRLPAAGRLYGYTF
TGTGCCAGTAGACTCCCGGCGGCAGGGCGGCTCTATGGCTACACCTTC
>15|.|TRBD1|TRBV2|TRBJ1-2
CASSEAGGGGYGYTF
TGTGCCAGCAGTGAAGCAGGAGGGGGCGGCTATGGCTACACCTTC
>14|.|TRBD1|TRBV15|TRBJ1-1
CATSRDVRQGEAFF
TGTGCCACCAGCAGAGATGTGAGACAGGGGGAAGCTTTCTTT
>16|once|.|TRBV7-2|TRBJ1-3
CASSAQGSYSGNTIYF
TGTGCCAGCAGCGCCCAGGGAAGCTACTCTGGAAACACCATATATTTT
>17|once|TRBD2|TRBV28|TRBJ2-7
CASSIQGLAGHLYEQYF
TGTGCCAGCAGTATCCAAGGACTAGCGGGACACCTCTACGAGCAGTACTTC
>15|once|.|TRBV5-1|TRBJ1-1
CASSLASGLNTEAFF
TGCGCCAGCAGCTTGGCCTCGGGATTGAACACTGAAGCTTTCTTT
>14|.|.|TRBV2|TRBJ1-1
CASKGRGGDTEAFF
TGTGCCAGCAAGGGCCGAGGAGGGGACACTGAAGCTTTCTTT
>13|.|.|TRBV28|TRBJ2-6
CACQSPGANVLTF
TGTGCCTGCCAGTCGCCTGGGGCCAACGTCCTGACTTTC
>15|few|.|TRBV6-5|TRBJ1-5
CASSRRRDVNQPQHF
TGTGCCAGCAGCCGTCGCCGGGACGTGAATCAGCCCCAGCATTTT
>12|.|.|TRBV29-1|TRBJ2-7
CSGGDSQNEQYF
TGCAGCGGGGGGGACTCCCAAAACGAGCAGTACTTC
>14|.|.|TRBV7-2|TRBJ2-1
CASSLGLASNEQFF
TGTGCCAGCAGCTTAGGGTTAGCTTCGAATGAGCAGTTCTTC
>17|.|TRBD2|TRBV7-6|TRBJ2-5
CASSLNLAGEIGETQYF
TGTGCCAGCAGCTTAAATTTAGCGGGAGAAATAGGGGAGACCCAGTACTTC
>15|.|TRBD1|TRBV5-1|TRBJ2-2
CASSPRDSWTGELFF
TGCGCCAGCAGCCCCCGGGACAGCTGGACCGGGGAGCTGTTTTTT
>14|.|TRBD1|TRBV2|TRBJ1-4
CASRRQGSNEKLFF
TGTGCCAGCAGACGACAGGGCTCTAATGAAAAACTGTTTTTT
>13|.|.|TRBV5-5|TRBJ1-4
CASSLARGEKLFF
TGTGCCAGCAGCTTGGCTCGGGGAGAAAAACTGTTTTTT
>10|few|.|TRBV28|TRBJ2-7
CASSGYEQYF
TGTGCCAGCAGTGGGTACGAGCAGTACTTC
>15|few|TRBD2|TRBV5-6|TRBJ2-5
CASSLSGGVRETQYF
TGTGCCAGCAGCTTGTCGGGAGGGGTCCGGGAGACCCAGTACTTC
>16|.|.|TRBV19|TRBJ2-2
CASSIVRGTFTGELFF
TGTGCCAGTAGTATAGTCCGGGGGACTTTTACCGGGGAGCTGTTTTTT
>15|.|TRBD1|TRBV7-9|TRBJ2-7
CASSLAVTGAYEQYF
TGTGCCAGCAGCTTAGCGGTGACAGGGGCCTACGAGCAGTACTTC
>16|once|TRBD1|TRBV5-5|TRBJ1-1
CASSLKAGGAGTEAFF
TGTGCCAGCAGCTTGAAGGCAGGGGGCGCGGGTACTGAAGCTTTCTTT
>15|.|.|TRBV19|TRBJ1-5
CASMQVAGGNQPQHF
TGTGCCAGTATGCAAGTAGCAGGGGGCAATCAGCCCCAGCATTTT
>14|.|.|TRBV6-1|TRBJ2-7
CASSETGRGDEQYF
TGTGCCAGCAGTGAAACGGGCAGGGGGGACGAGCAGTACTTC
>13|.|TRBD2|TRBV29-1|TRBJ2-1
CSAEGLARNEQFF
TGCAGCGCCGAGGGACTAGCGAGGAATGAGCAGTTCTTC
>15|.|.|TRBV7-2|TRBJ2-2
CASSLEWGLAGELFF
TGTGCCAGCAGCTTAGAGTGGGGTTTGGCCGGGGAGCTGTTTTTT
>12|.|.|TRBV5-1|TRBJ2-7
CASSLGEYEQYF
TGCGCCAGCAGCTTAGGAGAATACGAGCAGTACTTC
>18|.|.|TRBV30|TRBJ2-1
CAWSVRTPRGSSYNEQFF
TGTGCCTGGAGTGTACGAACCCCGAGGGGAAGCTCCTACAATGAGCAGTTCTTC
>14|.|TRBD1|TRBV18|TRBJ1-1
CASSAGQGITEAFF
TGTGCCAGCTCAGCAGGACAGGGGATCACTGAAGCTTTCTTT
>16|.|.|TRBV9|TRBJ2-2
CASSVAGGRWSGELFF
TGTGCCAGCAGCGTAGCCGGAGGGCGGTGGTCCGGGGAGCTGTTTTTT
>16|.|.|TRBV7-3|TRBJ2-3
CASSLIAGVATDTQYF
TGTGCCAGCAGCTTAATAGCAGGAGTAGCTACAGATACGCAGTATTTT
>13|.|TRBD2|TRBV10-3|TRBJ2-7
CAIRGGSRYEQYF
TGTGCCATCAGGGGGGGGTCTAGGTACGAGCAGTACTTC
>14|.|TRBD2|TRBV7-2|TRBJ2-3
CASSQTSGSRGQYF
TGTGCCAGCAGCCAGACTAGCGGGAGCCGAGGGCAGTATTTT
>13|.|.|TRBV4-1|TRBJ2-1
CASSLGFGDEQFF
TGCGCCAGCAGCCTAGGCTTCGGCGATGAGCAGTTCTTC
>15|.|TRBD2|TRBV5-4|TRBJ2-1
CASSTGTSGRREQFF
TGTGCCAGCAGCACTGGGACTAGCGGGAGGAGGGAGCAGTTCTTC